What follows are 18 T cell receptor beta chains derived from one specimen sequenced in a study of control samples from healthy donors and cancer patients. Assay used: immunoSEQ multiplex PCR; TCRdb lists only in-frame clones, some missing. This table holds nearly 200,000 clones, 91% found once. The source material was blood. These receptors all come from a man aged 25 to 40 in good health.

The V call is TRBV6-5, the J call TRBJ1-1; TRBD1 might be the D (6 bases). Germline loops: CDR1 MNHEY, CDR2 SVGAGI. The CDR3 contains 15 residues. Trimming left V 10 bases short and J 6 bases short, with 24 bases between. The CDR3 nucleotides are TGTGCCACTTGGGGTAGGGGGGCAGGTGCCCCTGAAGCTTTCTTT. The encoded protein is CATWGRGAGAPEAFF.

This rearrangement joins TRBV19 to TRBJ1-5; possible D gene TRBD1, 5 bases. Looked up from germline, CDR1 is LNHDA and CDR2 is SQIVND (reference sequence). The CDR3 is 15 amino acids. V was shortened by 1 base and J by 11 bases, with 18 bases between the two germline ends. The CDR3 spells CASSIGRGGSQAQHF. In DNA, the CDR3 is TGTGCCAGTAGTATAGGCCGGGGGGGATCCCAAGCCCAGCATTTT.

The chain joins TRBV7-2 to TRBJ1-5; no clear D gene. Germline V gene sequence: CDR1 SGHTA, CDR2 FQGNSA. Deletions cut 0 bases from V and 0 bases from J, with 6 bases between. The length of the CDR3 is 15 residues. DNA of the CDR3: TGTGCCAGCAGCTTAGCAGGGTATAGCAATCAGCCCCAGCATTTT. Encoded protein: CASSLAGYSNQPQHF.

This chain uses TRBV18 with TRBJ1-1; no firm D call. Trimming removed 4 bases at V and 1 base at J, with 13 bases between. The length of the CDR3 is 15 residues. Per germline, CDR1 KGHSH and CDR2 LQKENI. CDR3 loop: CASSLSALRNTEAFF. The CDR3 DNA follows: TGTGCCAGCTCACTTTCGGCTCTACGGAACACTGAAGCTTTCTTT. Full variable domain (outside the CDR3, taken from reference TRBV18 and TRBJ1-1): NAGVMQNPRHLVRRRGQEARLRCSPMKGHSHVYWYRQLPEEGLKFMVYLQKENIIDESGMPKERFSAEFPKEGPSILRIQQVVRGDSAAYFCASSLSALRNTEAFFGQGTRLTVV.

The genes are TRBV10-3 and TRBJ2-1, with 9 nucleotides matching TRBD2. V lost 4 bases to trimming and J lost 8 bases; unmatched junction nucleotides: 15. CDR3 length equals 17 residues. The germline gives CDR1 ENHRY, CDR2 SYGVKD. As DNA, the CDR3 is TGTGCCATCAGTGGCCCCGCCAGCGGGGGGTTGGTGGATGAGCAGTTCTTC. As protein: CAISGPASGGLVDEQFF.

The gene calls are TRBV7-8 and TRBJ1-2; D unclear. The V gene lost 1 base and the J gene lost 3 bases, with 6 bases spanning the gap. The CDR3 is 13 amino acids. CDR1 and CDR2 from the germline V gene are SGHVS and FQNEAQ. Here the CDR3 reads CASSLGNDYGYTF. The CDR3 coding sequence is TGTGCCAGCAGCTTAGGGAACGACTATGGCTACACCTTC. Combining the CDR3 with reference TRBV7-8 and TRBJ1-2 gives the whole variable domain GAGVSQSPRYKVAKRGQDVALRCDPISGHVSLFWYQQALGQGPEFLTYFQNEAQLDKSGLPSDRFFAERPEGSVSTLKIQRTQQEDSAVYLCASSLGNDYGYTFGSGTRLTVV.

The gene calls are TRBV18 and TRBJ1-5; perhaps TRBD1 as D (6 bases). Germline V lookup: CDR1 KGHSH, CDR2 LQKENI. CDR3 length equals 16 residues. The germline V and J ends were trimmed by 3 bases and 0 bases, with 12 bases remaining between them. The CDR3 bases are TGTGCCAGCTCACCTCCCGGACAGAGTAGCAATCAGCCCCAGCATTTT. It codes for CASSPPGQSSNQPQHF.

This rearrangement joins TRBV6-5 to TRBJ1-4; TRBD1 matches 8 bases. The trim removed 8 bases at V and 8 bases at J, leaving 10 bases unmatched. The germline CDR1 and CDR2 sequences are MNHEY and SVGAGI. The CDR3 length is 14 residues. The CDR3 region is CASGQTGAAEKLFF. The CDR3, as DNA: TGTGCCAGCGGACAGACAGGGGCGGCAGAAAAACTGTTTTTT.

The chain combines TRBV7-9 with TRBJ1-4; D ambiguous. V was clipped by 3 bases and J by 6 bases, with 5 bases between them. The CDR3 totals 12 residues. Looked up from germline, CDR1 is SEHNR and CDR2 is FQNEAQ (reference sequence). The CDR3 is CASSFRDEKLFF. The CDR3 coding sequence is TGTGCCAGCAGCTTTAGGGATGAAAAACTGTTTTTT.

The chain recombines TRBV24-1 with TRBJ2-3, with 15 nucleotides matching TRBD2. The V gene's germline CDR1 is KGHDR and CDR2 SFDVKD. V lost 2 bases, J lost 2 bases, and 4 bases stayed unmatched. The CDR3 length is 18 residues. In DNA form, the CDR3 reads TGTGCCACCAGTGATTCCGGGACTAGCGGGGGGACCACAGATACGCAGTATTTT. It codes for CATSDSGTSGGTTDTQYF.

The chain employs TRBV12-5 and TRBJ1-1, with TRBD1 matching 7 bases. The germline CDR1 and CDR2 sequences are LGHNT and FRNRAP. The CDR3 is made up of 16 amino acids. V gave up 8 bases and J gave up 1 base; unmatched junction bases: 13. The CDR3 nucleotides are TGTGCTAGTCTCCTTCCGCCCGGGACAGAGAACACTGAAGCTTTCTTT. It encodes CASLLPPGTENTEAFF.

The chain combines TRBV6-1 with TRBJ1-6, with 7 positions matching TRBD1. This CDR3 is built from 15 residues. CDR1 and CDR2 from the germline V gene are MNHNS and SASEGT. V was clipped by 1 base and J by 7 bases; unmatched bases: 4. The CDR3 DNA reads TGTGCCAGCAGTGAAGTGGACAGGCGAAATTCACCCCTCCACTTT. Translated: CASSEVDRRNSPLHF.

This clone occurred once. V gene TRBV7-9 combines with J gene TRBJ1-1; D uncertain. The CDR3 has 19 residues. V dropped 3 bases and J dropped 0 bases, with 23 bases sitting between them. CDR1 and CDR2 (germline): SEHNR, FQNEAQ (reference sequence). The CDR3 nucleotides read TGTGCCAGCAGCTTTGAGGTTAGGACGGCCAGAGGGATGAACACTGAAGCTTTCTTT. As protein: CASSFEVRTARGMNTEAFF.

J is TRBJ1-2 and V is TRBV25-1, with TRBD1 as a possible D gene (5 bases). Germline V lookup: CDR1 MGHDK, CDR2 SYGVNS. The V end lost 9 bases, the J end lost 7 bases, and 15 bases lay between the germline ends. This CDR3 region has 12 residues. CDR3 bases: TGTGCCAGTAAGACAGTTCTGAGTGGCTACACCTTC. Translation gives CASKTVLSGYTF.

The V and J genes are TRBV19 and TRBJ2-3; the D gene is possibly TRBD1 (6 bases). This CDR3 has 15 amino acids. CDR1 and CDR2 from the germline V gene are LNHDA and SQIVND (reference sequence). Trimming cost V 5 bases and J 2 bases, with 14 bases left between them. The DNA for the CDR3 is TGTGCCAGTAGTTTTAGACAGGCGAACACAGATACGCAGTATTTT. Protein: CASSFRQANTDTQYF.

The table lists this clone with a count of one. The chain couples TRBV12-3 or TRBV12-4 to TRBJ2-1; D unclear. V lost 5 bases to trimming and J lost 4 bases, with 9 bases between them. This CDR3 region has 13 residues. CDR3 in amino acids: CASSALAYNEQFF. The CDR3 DNA reads as TGTGCCAGCAGTGCACTCGCATACAATGAGCAGTTCTTC.

The chain combines TRBV27 with TRBJ1-6; D is unresolved. V dropped 2 bases and J dropped 10 bases, with 9 bases sitting between them. This CDR3 spans 13 amino acids. CDR1 and CDR2 (germline): MNHEY, SMNVEV (reference sequence). The CDR3 loop is CASSLAGHSPLHF. DNA of the CDR3: TGTGCCAGCAGTTTAGCGGGTCACTCACCCCTCCACTTT.

The V gene is TRBV7-9, the J gene TRBJ1-2, with D possibly matching TRBD1 (6 bases). This CDR3 region has 14 residues. V lost 5 bases and J lost 3, with 13 bases in between. Germline CDR1 SEHNR, CDR2 FQNEAQ (reference sequence). The CDR3 here is CASSPQQGYYGYTF. The CDR3 nucleotides are TGTGCCAGCAGCCCGCAACAGGGATACTATGGCTACACCTTC. Based on the CDR3 plus reference TRBV7-9 and TRBJ1-2, the full variable domain is DTGVSQNPRHKITKRGQNVTFRCDPISEHNRLYWYRQTLGQGPEFLTYFQNEAQLEKSRLLSDRFSAERPKGSFSTLEIQRTEQGDSAMYLCASSPQQGYYGYTFGSGTRLTVV.